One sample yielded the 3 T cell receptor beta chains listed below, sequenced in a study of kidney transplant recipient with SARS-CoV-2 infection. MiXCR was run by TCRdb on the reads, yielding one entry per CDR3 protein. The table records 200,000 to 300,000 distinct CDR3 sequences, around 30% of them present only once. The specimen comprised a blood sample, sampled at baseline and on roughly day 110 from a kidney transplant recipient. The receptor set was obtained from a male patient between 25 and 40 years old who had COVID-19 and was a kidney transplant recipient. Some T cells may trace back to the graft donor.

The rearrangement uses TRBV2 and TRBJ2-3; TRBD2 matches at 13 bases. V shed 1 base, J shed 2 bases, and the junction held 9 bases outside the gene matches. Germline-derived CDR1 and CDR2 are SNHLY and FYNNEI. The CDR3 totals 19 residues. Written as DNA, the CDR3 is TGTGCCAGCAGTGAAGGGGACCCGGGACTAGCGGGACCCACAGATACGCAGTATTTT. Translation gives CASSEGDPGLAGPTDTQYF.

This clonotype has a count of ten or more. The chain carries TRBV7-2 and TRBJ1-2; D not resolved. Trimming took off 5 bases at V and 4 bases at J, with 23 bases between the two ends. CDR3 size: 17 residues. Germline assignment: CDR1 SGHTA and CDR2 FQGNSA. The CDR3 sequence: CASSRVLRDGKTYGYTF. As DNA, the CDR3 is TGTGCCAGCAGCCGCGTACTCAGAGACGGAAAGACCTATGGCTACACCTTC.

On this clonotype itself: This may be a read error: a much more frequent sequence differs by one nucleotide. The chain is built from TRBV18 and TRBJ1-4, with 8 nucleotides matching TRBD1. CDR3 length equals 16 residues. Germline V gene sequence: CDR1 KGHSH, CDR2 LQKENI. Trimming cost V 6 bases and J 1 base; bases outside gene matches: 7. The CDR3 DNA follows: TGTGCCAGCTCGCGGTGGACAGGGAGAACTAATGAAAAACTGTTTTTT. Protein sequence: CASSRWTGRTNEKLFF.